Sequencing of this T cell receptor beta chain was carried out in a study of radiation and T cells in renal cell carcinoma. Study-level points and caveats: No pretreatment tumor biopsies were available for baseline clonotypes.

As to time point: blood 2 weeks post-SBRT. Stated treatment: 15 Gy SBRT to primary tumor, nephrectomy 4 weeks later. The tumor was a clear cell renal cell carcinoma. Notes on this clone: Its antigen remains unidentified.

Trimming removed 4 bases at V and 3 bases at J, with 10 bases between. In germline, CDR1 is SQVTM, CDR2 ANQGSEA. The CDR3 totals 12 residues. The repertoire was sequenced with immunoSEQ multiplex PCR; TCRdb's copy has only in-frame clones and lacks some. The sample yields roughly 150,000 clones, approximately 86% seen once. The chain is built from TRBV29-1 and TRBJ2-7; D possibly corresponds to TRBD2 (5 bases). Specimen: blood, collected from a patient whose treatment included radiotherapy and nephrectomy. This TCR came from a woman aged 50 to 60 with renal cell carcinoma. The CDR3 is CSVASSDYEQYF. DNA of the CDR3: TGCAGCGTTGCTAGCTCCGACTACGAGCAGTACTTC.